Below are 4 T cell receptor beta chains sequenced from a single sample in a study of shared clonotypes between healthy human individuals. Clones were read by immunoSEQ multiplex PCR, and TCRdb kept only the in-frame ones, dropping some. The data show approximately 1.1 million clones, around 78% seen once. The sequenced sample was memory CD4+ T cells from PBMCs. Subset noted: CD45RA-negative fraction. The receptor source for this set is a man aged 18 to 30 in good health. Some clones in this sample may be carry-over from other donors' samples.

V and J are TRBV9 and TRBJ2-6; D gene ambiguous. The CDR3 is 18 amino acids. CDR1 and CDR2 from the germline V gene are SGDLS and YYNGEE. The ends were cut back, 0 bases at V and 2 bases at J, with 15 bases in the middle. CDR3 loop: CASSVAGEAQTGANVLTF. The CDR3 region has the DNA TGTGCCAGCAGCGTAGCTGGGGAAGCCCAAACTGGGGCCAACGTCCTGACTTTC. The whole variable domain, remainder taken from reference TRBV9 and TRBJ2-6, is DSGVTQTPKHLITATGQRVTLRCSPRSGDLSVYWYQQSLDQGLQFLIQYYNGEERAKGNILERFSAQQFPDLHSELNLSSLELGDSALYFCASSVAGEAQTGANVLTFGAGSRLTVL.

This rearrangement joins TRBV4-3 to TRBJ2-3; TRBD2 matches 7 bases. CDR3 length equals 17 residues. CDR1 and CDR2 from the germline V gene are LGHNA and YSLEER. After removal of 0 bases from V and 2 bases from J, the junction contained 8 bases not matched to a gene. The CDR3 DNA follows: TGCGCCAGCAGCCAAGAATCCAGCGGGGTAATCACAGATACGCAGTATTTT. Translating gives CASSQESSGVITDTQYF.

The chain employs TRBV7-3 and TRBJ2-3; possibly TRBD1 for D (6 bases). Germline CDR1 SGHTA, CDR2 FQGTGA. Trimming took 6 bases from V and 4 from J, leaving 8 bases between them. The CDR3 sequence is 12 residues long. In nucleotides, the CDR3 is TGTGCCAGCAGTGCAGGGGCAGATACGCAGTATTTT. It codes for CASSAGADTQYF.

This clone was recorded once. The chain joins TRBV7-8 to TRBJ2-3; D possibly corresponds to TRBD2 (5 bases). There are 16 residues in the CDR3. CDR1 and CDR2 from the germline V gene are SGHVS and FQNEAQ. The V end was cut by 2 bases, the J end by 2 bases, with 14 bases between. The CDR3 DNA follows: TGTGCCAGCAGCTTACGGGCTAGCCCACCCACAGATACGCAGTATTTT. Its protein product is CASSLRASPPTDTQYF.